Sequencing of this T cell receptor beta chain was carried out in a study of blood T cell repertoires in COVID-19. On the study more broadly: In each case, the material was cDNA or gDNA derived from T cells, B-cell-depleted T cells, or PBMCs.

TCRdb's copy holds only in-frame clones and misses some; the assay was immunoSEQ multiplex PCR. The profile shows 250,000 or so clones, nearly 90% of them singletons. This CDR3 is built from 17 residues. Per the germline V gene, CDR1 is SGHTA and CDR2 is FQGTGA. V shed 3 bases and J 1 base; nucleotides not matched to a gene: 7. Seattle researchers signed up patients amid active infection and tracked them longitudinally. The receptor was derived from a woman aged 55-69 years with COVID-19, enrolled during active disease. This chain connects TRBV7-3 to TRBJ2-1; 9 nucleotides align to TRBD2. The sample was peripheral blood. CDR3 protein: CASSLMRLAGSYNEQFF. DNA of the CDR3: TGTGCCAGCAGCTTGATGAGGCTAGCGGGGTCCTACAATGAGCAGTTCTTC.